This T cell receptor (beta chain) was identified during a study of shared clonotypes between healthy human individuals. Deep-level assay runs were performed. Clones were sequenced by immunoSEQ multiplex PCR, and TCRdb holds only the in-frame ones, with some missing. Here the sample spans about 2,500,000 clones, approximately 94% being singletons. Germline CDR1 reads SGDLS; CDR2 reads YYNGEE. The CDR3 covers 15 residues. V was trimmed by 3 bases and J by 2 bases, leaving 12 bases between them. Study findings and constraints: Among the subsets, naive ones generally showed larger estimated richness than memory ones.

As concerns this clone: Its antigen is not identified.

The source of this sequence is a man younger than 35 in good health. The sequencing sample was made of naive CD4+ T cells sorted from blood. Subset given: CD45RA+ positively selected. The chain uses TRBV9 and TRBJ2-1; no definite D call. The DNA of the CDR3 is TGTGCCAGCAGCGCCTCCCCAGAGCCCTACAATGAGCAGTTCTTC. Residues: CASSASPEPYNEQFF.